Listed below are T cell receptor beta chains from one sample, sequenced in a study of blood T cell repertoires in COVID-19. TCRdb's copy holds only in-frame clones and misses some; the assay was immunoSEQ multiplex PCR. Seen here are 150,000 to 200,000 clones, around four fifths observed once, and the top ten hold about 19%. The sequenced material came from peripheral blood. These receptors were obtained from an elderly woman with acute or convalescent COVID-19. Both conserved end residues are part of each CDR3. D genes are given only for firm matches. Not all rows give a size; the values are once, few, many and, for expanded clones, a class.

V gene: TRBV7-3; D gene: NA; J gene: TRBJ2-2; clone size: NA; CDR3 protein: CASSSHSSTGELFF; CDR3 DNA: TGTGCCAGCAGCTCCCACAGTTCCACCGGGGAGCTGTTTTTT
V gene: TRBV6-5; D gene: TRBD1; J gene: TRBJ1-5; clone size: NA; CDR3 protein: CASSQQGNNQPQHF; CDR3 DNA: TGTGCCAGCAGCCAACAGGGGAACAATCAGCCCCAGCATTTT
V gene: TRBV10-1; D gene: NA; J gene: TRBJ1-4; clone size: NA; CDR3 protein: CARRRQANEKLFF; CDR3 DNA: TGCGCCAGAAGACGACAGGCTAATGAAAAACTGTTTTTT
V gene: TRBV20-1; D gene: NA; J gene: TRBJ1-1; clone size: few; CDR3 protein: CSASPGAAVAFF; CDR3 DNA: TGCAGTGCTAGTCCTGGAGCCGCGGTGGCTTTCTTT
V gene: TRBV7-9; D gene: TRBD2; J gene: TRBJ2-3; clone size: NA; CDR3 protein: CASSPRTSGTTDTQYF; CDR3 DNA: TGTGCCAGCAGCCCCCGGACTAGCGGGACCACAGATACGCAGTATTTT
V gene: TRBV2; D gene: NA; J gene: TRBJ2-5; clone size: few; CDR3 protein: CASRPLTSLYQETQYF; CDR3 DNA: TGTGCCAGCAGGCCACTTACTAGCCTGTACCAAGAGACCCAGTACTTC
V gene: TRBV7-2; D gene: NA; J gene: TRBJ1-5; clone size: NA; CDR3 protein: CASSLVGLGGNQPQHF; CDR3 DNA: TGTGCCAGCAGCTTAGTCGGACTAGGGGGGAATCAGCCCCAGCATTTT
V gene: TRBV5-4; D gene: NA; J gene: TRBJ1-2; clone size: NA; CDR3 protein: CASSLAGTAFNGYTF; CDR3 DNA: TGTGCCAGCAGCTTGGCTGGAACAGCTTTCAATGGCTACACCTTC
V gene: TRBV15; D gene: TRBD2; J gene: TRBJ2-5; clone size: few; CDR3 protein: CATSRGSGRGQETQYF; CDR3 DNA: TGTGCCACCAGCAGAGGAAGCGGGAGGGGTCAAGAGACCCAGTACTTC
V gene: TRBV6-2/TRBV6-3; D gene: NA; J gene: TRBJ1-2; clone size: NA; CDR3 protein: CASSYQFGTDDYGYTF; CDR3 DNA: TGTGCCAGCAGTTATCAATTCGGCACAGACGACTATGGCTACACCTTC
V gene: TRBV7-9; D gene: NA; J gene: TRBJ2-2; clone size: NA; CDR3 protein: CASSYGLRNTGELFF; CDR3 DNA: TGTGCCAGCAGCTACGGACTGAGAAACACCGGGGAGCTGTTTTTT
V gene: TRBV28; D gene: NA; J gene: TRBJ2-7; clone size: few; CDR3 protein: CASKGGTEGWREQYF; CDR3 DNA: TGTGCCAGTAAGGGGGGGACGGAGGGTTGGAGGGAGCAGTACTTC
V gene: TRBV19; D gene: NA; J gene: TRBJ1-2; clone size: NA; CDR3 protein: CASSIVGANYGYTF; CDR3 DNA: TGTGCCAGTAGTATTGTAGGGGCTAACTATGGCTACACCTTC
V gene: TRBV30; D gene: TRBD1; J gene: TRBJ1-1; clone size: once; CDR3 protein: CAWSPGQGARGAFF; CDR3 DNA: TGTGCCTGGAGCCCGGGGCAGGGGGCGCGGGGAGCTTTCTTT
V gene: TRBV9; D gene: NA; J gene: TRBJ1-6; clone size: NA; CDR3 protein: CASSLRTGANSPLHF; CDR3 DNA: TGTGCCAGCAGCCTTCGAACAGGAGCAAATTCACCCCTCCACTTT
V gene: TRBV4-2; D gene: TRBD2; J gene: TRBJ2-5; clone size: NA; CDR3 protein: CASSQDLRGGGVQETQYF; CDR3 DNA: TGTGCCAGCAGCCAAGATCTTCGGGGCGGGGGGGTCCAAGAGACCCAGTACTTC
V gene: TRBV6-5; D gene: TRBD1; J gene: TRBJ1-2; clone size: NA; CDR3 protein: CASSPQGATSYGYTF; CDR3 DNA: TGTGCCAGCAGCCCCCAGGGGGCGACCTCCTATGGCTACACCTTC
V gene: TRBV9; D gene: NA; J gene: TRBJ2-1; clone size: NA; CDR3 protein: CASSVGGSWNEQFF; CDR3 DNA: TGTGCCAGCAGCGTGGGAGGCTCCTGGAATGAGCAGTTCTTC
V gene: TRBV2; D gene: TRBD1; J gene: TRBJ2-6; clone size: NA; CDR3 protein: CASSETGSISGANVLTF; CDR3 DNA: TGTGCCAGCAGTGAGACAGGGAGTATCTCTGGGGCCAACGTCCTGACTTTC
V gene: TRBV19; D gene: TRBD1; J gene: TRBJ2-1; clone size: NA; CDR3 protein: CASSISAGGAYNEQFF; CDR3 DNA: TGTGCCAGTAGTATTTCTGCAGGGGGCGCTTACAATGAGCAGTTCTTC
V gene: TRBV28; D gene: NA; J gene: TRBJ2-7; clone size: NA; CDR3 protein: CASSFSGVRVYEQYF; CDR3 DNA: TGTGCCAGCAGTTTTTCAGGCGTCAGAGTCTACGAGCAGTACTTC
V gene: TRBV7-9; D gene: TRBD2; J gene: TRBJ2-1; clone size: NA; CDR3 protein: CASSLAAGAGEQFF; CDR3 DNA: TGTGCCAGCAGCTTAGCTGCGGGAGCTGGTGAGCAGTTCTTC
V gene: TRBV5-1; D gene: TRBD1; J gene: TRBJ2-1; clone size: NA; CDR3 protein: CASSPLGRTGGSYNEQFF; CDR3 DNA: TGCGCCAGCAGCCCCCTAGGCCGGACAGGGGGCTCCTACAATGAGCAGTTCTTC
V gene: TRBV3-1/TRBV3-2; D gene: NA; J gene: TRBJ2-7; clone size: once; CDR3 protein: CASSPSISHYEQYF; CDR3 DNA: TGTGCCAGCAGCCCAAGCATTAGCCACTACGAGCAGTACTTC
V gene: TRBV4-3; D gene: TRBD2; J gene: TRBJ2-7; clone size: once; CDR3 protein: CASSQEVTSGGVYEQYF; CDR3 DNA: TGCGCCAGCAGCCAAGAGGTCACTAGCGGGGGGGTTTACGAGCAGTACTTC
V gene: TRBV19; D gene: TRBD2; J gene: TRBJ2-1; clone size: NA; CDR3 protein: CASSILRGGGGNEQFF; CDR3 DNA: TGTGCCAGTAGTATATTGCGCGGGGGGGGAGGCAATGAGCAGTTCTTC
V gene: TRBV28; D gene: NA; J gene: TRBJ1-5; clone size: NA; CDR3 protein: CASSLAHSGRSNQPQHF; CDR3 DNA: TGTGCCAGCAGTTTAGCCCACAGCGGACGGAGCAATCAGCCCCAGCATTTT
V gene: TRBV5-4; D gene: NA; J gene: TRBJ2-7; clone size: NA; CDR3 protein: CASSPSRGEQYF; CDR3 DNA: TGTGCCAGCAGCCCCTCCCGGGGGGAGCAGTACTTC
V gene: TRBV19; D gene: TRBD1; J gene: TRBJ1-5; clone size: once; CDR3 protein: CASSTPPRQGRSQPQHF; CDR3 DNA: TGTGCCAGTAGTACCCCCCCCCGACAGGGTAGGAGTCAGCCCCAGCATTTT
V gene: TRBV21-1; D gene: NA; J gene: TRBJ2-3; clone size: NA; CDR3 protein: CASSSLDRPDTQYF; CDR3 DNA: TGTGCCAGCAGCTCCCTGGACAGGCCAGATACGCAGTATTTT
V gene: TRBV5-4; D gene: NA; J gene: TRBJ2-3; clone size: NA; CDR3 protein: CASSPSGESTPRDTQYF; CDR3 DNA: TGTGCCAGCAGTCCCTCGGGGGAGTCGACCCCCAGGGATACGCAGTATTTT
V gene: TRBV6-5; D gene: NA; J gene: TRBJ1-1; clone size: once; CDR3 protein: CASRKDTLNTEAFF; CDR3 DNA: TGTGCCAGCAGGAAGGACACTCTGAACACTGAAGCTTTCTTT
V gene: TRBV18; D gene: TRBD2; J gene: TRBJ2-4; clone size: NA; CDR3 protein: CASSSSGGAGAKNIQYF; CDR3 DNA: TGTGCCAGCTCATCTAGCGGGGGGGCCGGGGCCAAAAACATTCAGTACTTC
V gene: TRBV7-2; D gene: NA; J gene: TRBJ1-2; clone size: NA; CDR3 protein: CASSLGSAAYGYTF; CDR3 DNA: TGTGCCAGCAGCTTAGGTTCGGCGGCCTATGGCTACACCTTC
V gene: TRBV28; D gene: TRBD2; J gene: TRBJ2-1; clone size: NA; CDR3 protein: CASRLAGGNDNEQFF; CDR3 DNA: TGTGCCAGCAGACTAGCGGGAGGGAACGACAATGAGCAGTTCTTC